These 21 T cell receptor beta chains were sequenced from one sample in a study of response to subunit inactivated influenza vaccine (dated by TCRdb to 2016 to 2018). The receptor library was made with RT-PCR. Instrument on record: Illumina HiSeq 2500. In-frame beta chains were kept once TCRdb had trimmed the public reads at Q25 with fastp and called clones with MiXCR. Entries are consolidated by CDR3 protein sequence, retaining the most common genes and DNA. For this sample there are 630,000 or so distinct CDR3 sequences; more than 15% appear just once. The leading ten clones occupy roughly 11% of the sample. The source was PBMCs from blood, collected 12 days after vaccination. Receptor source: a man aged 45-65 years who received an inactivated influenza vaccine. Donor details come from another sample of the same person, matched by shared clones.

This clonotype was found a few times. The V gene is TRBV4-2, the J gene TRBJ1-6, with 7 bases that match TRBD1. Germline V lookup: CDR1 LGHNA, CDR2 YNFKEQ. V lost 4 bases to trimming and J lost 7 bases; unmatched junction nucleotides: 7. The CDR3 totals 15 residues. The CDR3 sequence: CASSLSGTANSPLHF. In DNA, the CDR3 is TGTGCCAGCAGCCTTTCCGGGACAGCCAATTCACCCCTCCACTTT.

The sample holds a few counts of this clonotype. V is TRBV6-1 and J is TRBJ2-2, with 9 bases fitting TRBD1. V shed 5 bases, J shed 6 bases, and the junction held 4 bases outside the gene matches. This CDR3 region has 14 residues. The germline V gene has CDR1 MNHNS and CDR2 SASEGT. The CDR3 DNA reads TGTGCCAGCAGTCGGACAGGGGCTCCCGGGGAGCTGTTTTTT. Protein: CASSRTGAPGELFF.

The CDR3 bases are TGTGCCAGCAGCTTAAGTCCGGGACAGGCCACTGAAGCTTTCTTT. Encoded protein: CASSLSPGQATEAFF. J is TRBJ1-1 and V is TRBV11-2; 8 bases line up with TRBD1. Trimming took 2 bases from V and 4 from J; bases not matched to a gene: 6. Per the germline V gene, CDR1 is SGHAT and CDR2 is FQNNGV. CDR3 length equals 15 residues.

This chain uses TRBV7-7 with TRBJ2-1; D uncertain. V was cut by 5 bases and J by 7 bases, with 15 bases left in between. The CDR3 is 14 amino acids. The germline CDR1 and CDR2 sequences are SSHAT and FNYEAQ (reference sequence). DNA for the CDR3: TGTGCCAGCAGCCCAGATCTAGTGGGGAATGAGCAGTTCTTC. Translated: CASSPDLVGNEQFF.

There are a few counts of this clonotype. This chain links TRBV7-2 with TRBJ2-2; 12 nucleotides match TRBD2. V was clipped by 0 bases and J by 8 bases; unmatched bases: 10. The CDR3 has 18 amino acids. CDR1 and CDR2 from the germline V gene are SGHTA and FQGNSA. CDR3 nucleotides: TGTGCCAGCAGCTTAGCGCTGGCTAGCGGGAGGGCCGTTGGGGAGCTGTTTTTT. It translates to CASSLALASGRAVGELFF.

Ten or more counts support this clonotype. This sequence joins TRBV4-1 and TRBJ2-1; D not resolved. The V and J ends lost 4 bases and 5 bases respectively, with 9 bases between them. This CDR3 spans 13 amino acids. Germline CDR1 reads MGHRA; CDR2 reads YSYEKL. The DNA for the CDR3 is TGCGCCAGCAGCCTTTACACAGACAATGAGCAGTTCTTC. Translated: CASSLYTDNEQFF.

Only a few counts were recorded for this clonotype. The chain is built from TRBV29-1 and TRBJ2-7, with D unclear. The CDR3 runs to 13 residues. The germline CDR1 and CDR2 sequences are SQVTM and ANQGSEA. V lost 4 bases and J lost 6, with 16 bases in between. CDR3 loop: CSVGVILDGEQYF. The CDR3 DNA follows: TGCAGCGTTGGTGTGATCCTAGATGGCGAGCAGTACTTC.

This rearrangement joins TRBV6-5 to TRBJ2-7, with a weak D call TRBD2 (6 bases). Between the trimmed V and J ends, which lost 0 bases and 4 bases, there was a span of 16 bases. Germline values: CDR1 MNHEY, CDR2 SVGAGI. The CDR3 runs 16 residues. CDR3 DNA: TGTGCCAGCAGTTACTCGATGAGGGCGGCGGGGTACGAGCAGTACTTC. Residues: CASSYSMRAAGYEQYF.

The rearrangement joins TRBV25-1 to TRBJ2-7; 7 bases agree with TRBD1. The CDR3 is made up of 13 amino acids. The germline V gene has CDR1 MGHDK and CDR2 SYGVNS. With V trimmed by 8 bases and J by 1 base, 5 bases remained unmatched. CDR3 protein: CASGSRGSYEQYF. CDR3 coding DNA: TGTGCCAGCGGATCCAGGGGGTCCTACGAGCAGTACTTC.

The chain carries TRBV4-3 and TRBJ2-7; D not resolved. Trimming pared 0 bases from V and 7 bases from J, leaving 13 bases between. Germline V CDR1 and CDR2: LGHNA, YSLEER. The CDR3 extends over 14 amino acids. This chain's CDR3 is CASSQDSANKEQYF. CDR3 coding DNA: TGCGCCAGCAGCCAAGATTCGGCTAACAAAGAGCAGTACTTC.

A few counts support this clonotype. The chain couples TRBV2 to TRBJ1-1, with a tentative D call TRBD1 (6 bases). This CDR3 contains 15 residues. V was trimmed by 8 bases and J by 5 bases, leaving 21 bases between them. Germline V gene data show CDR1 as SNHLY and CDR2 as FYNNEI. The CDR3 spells CASLRGGLLDTEAFF. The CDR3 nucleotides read TGTGCCAGCCTGAGAGGGGGGCTCCTGGATACTGAAGCTTTCTTT.

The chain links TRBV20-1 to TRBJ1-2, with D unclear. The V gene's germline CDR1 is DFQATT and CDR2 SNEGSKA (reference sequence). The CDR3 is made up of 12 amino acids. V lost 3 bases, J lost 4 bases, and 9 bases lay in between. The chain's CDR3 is CSASLNFYGYTF. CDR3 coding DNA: TGCAGTGCTAGTCTGAATTTCTATGGCTACACCTTC.

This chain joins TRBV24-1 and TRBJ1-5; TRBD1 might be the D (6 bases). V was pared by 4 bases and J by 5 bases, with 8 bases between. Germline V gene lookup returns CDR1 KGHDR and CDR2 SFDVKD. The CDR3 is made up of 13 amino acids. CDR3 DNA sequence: TGTGCCACCAGTGAGGGGGCCCATCAGCCCCAGCATTTT. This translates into CATSEGAHQPQHF.

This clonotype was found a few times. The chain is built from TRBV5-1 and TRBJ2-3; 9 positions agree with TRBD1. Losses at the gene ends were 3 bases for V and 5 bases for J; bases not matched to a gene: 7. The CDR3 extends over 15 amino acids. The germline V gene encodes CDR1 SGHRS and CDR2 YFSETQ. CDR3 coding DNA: TGCGCCAGCAGCTATCGGACAGGGGAGGTAGATACGCAGTATTTT. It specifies CASSYRTGEVDTQYF.

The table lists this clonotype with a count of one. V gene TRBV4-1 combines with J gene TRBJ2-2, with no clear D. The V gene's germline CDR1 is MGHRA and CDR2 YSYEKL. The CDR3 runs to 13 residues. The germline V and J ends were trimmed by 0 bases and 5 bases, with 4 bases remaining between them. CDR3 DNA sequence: TGCGCCAGCAGCCAAGAGTGGACCGGGGAGCTGTTTTTT. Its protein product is CASSQEWTGELFF.

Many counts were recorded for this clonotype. The CDR3 DNA reads TGCGCCAGCAGCTTGGTTGGTAGCGGCAATGAGCAGTTCTTC. Translated: CASSLVGSGNEQFF. V and J are TRBV5-1 and TRBJ2-1, with D tentatively TRBD2 (6 bases). The length of the CDR3 is 14 residues. V lost 0 bases and J 6 bases, leaving 10 bases between the germline ends. Germline values: CDR1 SGHRS, CDR2 YFSETQ.

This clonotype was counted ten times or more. The chain's CDR3 is CASSPLMGASKEQFF. The CDR3 DNA sequence: TGTGCCAGCAGCCCTCTCATGGGGGCATCAAAGGAGCAGTTCTTC. The chain couples TRBV14 to TRBJ2-1, with D possibly being TRBD1 (6 bases). This CDR3 has 15 residues. Germline lookup yields CDR1 SGHDN and CDR2 FVKESK. Between the trimmed V and J ends, which lost 4 bases and 10 bases, there was a span of 20 bases.

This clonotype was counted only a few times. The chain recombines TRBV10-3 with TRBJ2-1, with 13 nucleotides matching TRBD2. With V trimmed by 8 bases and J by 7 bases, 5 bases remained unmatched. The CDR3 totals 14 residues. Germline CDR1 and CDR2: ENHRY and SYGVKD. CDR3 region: CAIRTSGGDNEQFF. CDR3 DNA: TGTGCCATCCGAACTAGCGGGGGGGATAATGAGCAGTTCTTC.

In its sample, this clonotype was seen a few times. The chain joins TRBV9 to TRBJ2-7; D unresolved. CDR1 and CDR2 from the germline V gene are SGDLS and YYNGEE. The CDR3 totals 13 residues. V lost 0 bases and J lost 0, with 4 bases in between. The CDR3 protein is CASSVGNSYEQYF. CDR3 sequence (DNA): TGTGCCAGCAGCGTAGGGAACTCCTACGAGCAGTACTTC. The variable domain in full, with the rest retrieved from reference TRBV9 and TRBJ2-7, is DSGVTQTPKHLITATGQRVTLRCSPRSGDLSVYWYQQSLDQGLQFLIQYYNGEERAKGNILERFSAQQFPDLHSELNLSSLELGDSALYFCASSVGNSYEQYFGPGTRLTVT.

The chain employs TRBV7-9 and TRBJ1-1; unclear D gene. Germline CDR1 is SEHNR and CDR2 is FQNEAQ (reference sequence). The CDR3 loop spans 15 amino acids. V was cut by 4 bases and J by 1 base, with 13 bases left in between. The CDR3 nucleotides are TGTGCCAGCAGCTCCGGACGCAACGCGAACACTGAAGCTTTCTTT. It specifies CASSSGRNANTEAFF. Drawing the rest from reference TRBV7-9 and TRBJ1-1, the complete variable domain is DTGVSQNPRHKITKRGQNVTFRCDPISEHNRLYWYRQTLGQGPEFLTYFQNEAQLEKSRLLSDRFSAERPKGSFSTLEIQRTEQGDSAMYLCASSSGRNANTEAFFGQGTRLTVV.

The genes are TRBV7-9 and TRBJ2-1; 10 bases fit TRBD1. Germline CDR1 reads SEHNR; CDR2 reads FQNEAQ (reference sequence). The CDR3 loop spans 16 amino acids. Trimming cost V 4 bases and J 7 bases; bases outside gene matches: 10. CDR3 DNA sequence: TGTGCCAGCAGCTCGATACGACAGGGGGCGGGAAATGAGCAGTTCTTC. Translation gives CASSSIRQGAGNEQFF. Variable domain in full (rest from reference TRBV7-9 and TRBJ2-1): DTGVSQNPRHKITKRGQNVTFRCDPISEHNRLYWYRQTLGQGPEFLTYFQNEAQLEKSRLLSDRFSAERPKGSFSTLEIQRTEQGDSAMYLCASSSIRQGAGNEQFFGPGTRLTVL.